The present T cell receptor (beta chain) was sequenced within a study of shared clonotypes between healthy human individuals. In the study overall: Each donor's CD4 naive and CD4 memory cells filled three plates apiece, CD8 naive two, and CD8 memory one.

The table came from immunoSEQ multiplex PCR; TCRdb's copy has only in-frame clones and leaves some out. Found here are around 600,000 clones, 97% of them singletons; the top ten hold 0.045% to 0.06%. A split of CD4+ cells into CD45RA+ naive and CD45RA-negative memory subsets was performed. CDR3 size: 15 residues. The ends lost 5 bases at V and 3 bases at J; junction bases unmatched: 7. Looked up from germline, CDR1 is SGHRS and CDR2 is YFSETQ. The rearrangement joins TRBV5-1 to TRBJ2-7; 11 bases align to TRBD2. The TCR originated in a woman aged 25 to 39 in good health. Sequenced input: naive CD4+ T cells sorted from blood. Stated subset: CD45RA+ positively selected. CDR3 sequence (DNA): TGCGCCAGCAGACAAACTAGCGGGAGCTTCTACGAGCAGTACTTC. Encoded protein: CASRQTSGSFYEQYF. Full variable domain (outside the CDR3, taken from reference TRBV5-1 and TRBJ2-7): KAGVTQTPRYLIKTRGQQVTLSCSPISGHRSVSWYQQTPGQGLQFLFEYFSETQRNKGNFPGRFSGRQFSNSRSEMNVSTLELGDSALYLCASRQTSGSFYEQYFGPGTRLTVT.